The 29 T cell receptor beta chains below all came from one sample that was sequenced in a study of radiotherapy plus CTLA-4 blockade in lung cancer. Generated by immunoSEQ multiplex PCR, the TCRdb table keeps only in-frame clones and is missing some. There are 90,000 to 130,000 clones in the sample; 81% occur only once, and 3.3% lies in the top ten. The material sequenced was peripheral blood, taken from a patient treated with radiotherapy plus ipilimumab. The source is a human donor with non-small cell lung cancer that progressed on radiotherapy plus ipilimumab. Some clones in this sample may be carry-over from other donors' samples.

The chain links TRBV11-2 to TRBJ2-5, with a weak D call TRBD1 (7 bases). The CDR3 consists of 16 residues. Trimming took off 3 bases at V and 3 bases at J, with 17 bases between the two ends. Germline CDR1 reads SGHAT; CDR2 reads FQNNGV. CDR3 sequence reads: CASSFSGQGGEETQYF. The CDR3 DNA follows: TGTGCCAGCAGCTTCTCGGGGCAGGGGGGCGAAGAGACCCAGTACTTC.

The chain recombines TRBV2 with TRBJ2-1, with unresolved D. The CDR3 contains 13 residues. V gave up 3 bases and J gave up 4 bases, with 7 bases separating them. Per the germline V gene, CDR1 is SNHLY and CDR2 is FYNNEI. This chain's CDR3 is CASSDNGYNEQFF. The CDR3 DNA sequence: TGTGCCAGCAGTGATAACGGGTACAATGAGCAGTTCTTC.

The chain has TRBV10-3 and TRBJ2-6, with a tentative D call TRBD1 (6 bases). The CDR3 is 15 residues long. Per the germline V gene, CDR1 is ENHRY and CDR2 is SYGVKD. The germline V and J ends were trimmed by 6 bases and 4 bases, with 13 bases remaining between them. CDR3: CAISQRTVGANVLTF. CDR3 in DNA: TGTGCCATCAGCCAGAGGACAGTCGGGGCCAACGTCCTGACTTTC.

The chain carries TRBV7-9 and TRBJ2-3; D is unresolved. CDR1 is SEHNR, CDR2 FQNEAQ, per germline (reference sequence). The CDR3 is 16 amino acids. The V end lost 5 bases, the J end lost 0 bases, and 15 bases lay between the germline ends. Written as DNA, the CDR3 is TGTGCCAGCAGCCCAGAGTGGGGTACTAGCACAGATACGCAGTATTTT. This encodes CASSPEWGTSTDTQYF.

The V and J genes are TRBV13 and TRBJ1-3; D is unresolved. The V gene's germline CDR1 is PRHDT and CDR2 FYEKMQ (reference sequence). Deletions cut 0 bases from V and 0 bases from J, with 12 bases between. The CDR3 runs to 17 residues. CDR3 amino acids: CASSLGVTGRSGNTIYF. The CDR3 DNA reads TGTGCCAGCAGCTTAGGGGTTACGGGCCGCTCTGGAAACACCATATATTTT.

About this clone: The sample contains more than one DNA sequence encoding this CDR3. CDR3 loop: CASSLDRYNSPLHF. The CDR3 DNA sequence: TGCGCCAGCAGCTTAGACAGGTATAATTCACCCCTCCACTTT. The chain combines TRBV5-1 with TRBJ1-6, with D perhaps matching TRBD1 (6 bases). Trimming pared 2 bases from V and 4 bases from J, leaving 7 bases between. Germline V gene sequence: CDR1 SGHRS, CDR2 YFSETQ. The CDR3 has 14 residues.

V and J are TRBV6-6 and TRBJ1-1; 8 bases match TRBD1. The CDR3 totals 15 residues. The germline gives CDR1 MNHNY, CDR2 SVGAGI (reference sequence). After removal of 8 bases from V and 2 bases from J, the junction contained 10 bases not matched to a gene. The CDR3 DNA reads as TGTGCCAGCGGGACAGGACAACCCCATAACACTGAAGCTTTCTTT. It codes for CASGTGQPHNTEAFF.

V and J are TRBV11-2 and TRBJ2-5; D is possibly TRBD1 (6 bases). Germline V gene lookup returns CDR1 SGHAT and CDR2 FQNNGV. This CDR3 contains 14 residues. The ends were cut back, 3 bases at V and 7 bases at J, with 15 bases in the middle. CDR3 protein: CASSFSDRDGTQYF. DNA of the CDR3: TGTGCCAGCAGCTTTTCGGACAGAGACGGGACCCAGTACTTC.

V usage is TRBV6-1 and J usage is TRBJ1-4, with D unresolved. The CDR3 consists of 17 residues. Germline lookup yields CDR1 MNHNS and CDR2 SASEGT. Trimming took 1 base from V and 1 from J, leaving 13 bases between them. The CDR3 region has the DNA TGTGCCAGCAGTGAAGACCTGCTGGTAGGAACTAATGAAAAACTGTTTTTT. Protein product: CASSEDLLVGTNEKLFF.

This chain joins TRBV12-5 and TRBJ1-1; no definite D call. V shed 0 bases and J shed 3 bases, with 11 bases lying between them. Looked up from germline, CDR1 is LGHNT and CDR2 is FRNRAP. CDR3 length equals 15 residues. CDR3 in DNA: TGTGCTAGTGGTTTGGTAGTGGGCACCCACACTGAAGCTTTCTTT. This sequence encodes CASGLVVGTHTEAFF.

The CDR3 DNA follows: TGTGCCAGCAGCTTATTTGAGGCCCAGGAGGAGACCCAGTACTTC. Amino acids: CASSLFEAQEETQYF. V usage is TRBV7-9 and J usage is TRBJ2-5; no clear D gene. This CDR3 has 15 residues. Trimming removed 2 bases from V and 5 bases from J, with 15 bases in between. The germline gives CDR1 SEHNR, CDR2 FQNEAQ (reference sequence). The complete variable domain, with remaining parts taken from reference TRBV7-9 and TRBJ2-5, reads DTGVSQNPRHKITKRGQNVTFRCDPISEHNRLYWYRQTLGQGPEFLTYFQNEAQLEKSRLLSDRFSAERPKGSFSTLEIQRTEQGDSAMYLCASSLFEAQEETQYFGPGTRLLVL.

The chain has TRBV29-1 and TRBJ1-2; D possibly corresponds to TRBD1 (5 bases). Trimming removed 7 bases at V and 5 bases at J, with 11 bases between. The CDR3 sequence is 11 residues long. CDR1 and CDR2 from the germline V gene are SQVTM and ANQGSEA. The CDR3 DNA reads TGCAGCGCTGGGACCGATTATGGCTACACCTTC. This sequence encodes CSAGTDYGYTF.

The V call is TRBV4-2, the J call TRBJ2-1, with 7 positions matching TRBD2. This CDR3 is built from 16 residues. Germline CDR1 is LGHNA and CDR2 is YNFKEQ. Unmatched junction bases numbered 6, after V lost 4 bases and J lost 0 bases. CDR3 region: CASSRAAGDSYNEQFF. The CDR3 nucleotides are TGTGCCAGCAGCCGAGCTGCGGGGGACTCCTACAATGAGCAGTTCTTC.

The J gene is TRBJ2-7, the V gene TRBV6-1; D remains ambiguous. Germline-derived CDR1 and CDR2 are MNHNS and SASEGT. The CDR3 runs to 13 residues. V lost 2 bases to trimming and J lost 2 bases, with 7 bases between them. CDR3 in DNA: TGTGCCAGCAGTGAAACCAGTACCTACGAGCAGTACTTC. Translated: CASSETSTYEQYF.

The chain uses TRBV19 and TRBJ1-1; TRBD1 is a possible D gene (5 bases). The CDR3 runs 14 residues. V was cut by 5 bases and J by 4 bases, with 14 bases left in between. Germline V gene lookup returns CDR1 LNHDA and CDR2 SQIVND (reference sequence). The DNA of the CDR3 is TGTGCCAGTAGTCCCGGGGCGACGGGCACTGAAGCTTTCTTT. Translated, it gives CASSPGATGTEAFF.

This chain links TRBV2 with TRBJ1-1, with D unresolved. CDR1 and CDR2 (germline): SNHLY, FYNNEI. The CDR3 contains 13 residues. Trimming took 5 bases from V and 2 from J, leaving 9 bases between them. The CDR3 DNA sequence: TGTGCCAGCAGTCTGGTAGGTAACACTGAAGCTTTCTTT. Its protein is CASSLVGNTEAFF.

The chain combines TRBV19 with TRBJ1-4; no reliable D call. The V and J ends lost 3 bases and 0 bases respectively, with 11 bases between them. The CDR3 loop spans 16 amino acids. Looked up from germline, CDR1 is LNHDA and CDR2 is SQIVND (reference sequence). CDR3 loop: CASSIFSGATNEKLFF. In nucleotides, the CDR3 is TGTGCCAGTAGTATCTTTTCAGGTGCAACTAATGAAAAACTGTTTTTT.

This clone appeared a single time. The CDR3 DNA reads as TGTGCCATCAGTGGGGACACGAACACTGAAGCTTTCTTT. Encoded protein: CAISGDTNTEAFF. The chain recombines TRBV10-3 with TRBJ1-1, with D perhaps TRBD1 (6 bases). CDR1 ENHRY and CDR2 SYGVKD come from the germline V gene. Between the trimmed V and J ends, which lost 4 bases and 1 base, there was a span of 7 bases. The CDR3 loop spans 13 amino acids.

V is TRBV9 and J is TRBJ1-5, with a possible D match to TRBD1 (5 bases). The CDR3 runs 15 residues. Trimming shortened V by 0 bases and J by 4 bases, and 11 bases separated the two germline ends. CDR1 and CDR2 (germline): SGDLS, YYNGEE. CDR3 residues: CASSVGWGNNQPQHF. DNA of the CDR3: TGTGCCAGCAGCGTAGGCTGGGGCAATAATCAGCCCCAGCATTTT.

This clone was recorded a few times. The J gene is TRBJ2-7, the V gene TRBV5-1; D remains unclear. CDR1 SGHRS and CDR2 YFSETQ come from the germline V gene. The CDR3 totals 15 residues. The V and J ends lost 0 bases and 3 bases respectively, with 13 bases between them. For the CDR3, the DNA is TGCGCCAGCAGCTTGGGTCCCGCCGACCTCTACGAGCAGTACTTC. This gives the protein CASSLGPADLYEQYF.

The V and J genes are TRBV11-3 and TRBJ2-1; a weak D match, TRBD2 (5 bases). The CDR3 is 19 amino acids. V lost 5 bases, J lost 0 bases, and 23 bases lay in between. CDR1 is SGHNT and CDR2 is YENEEA in the germline V gene. CDR3 region: CASSHPRGLAMSSYNEQFF. The CDR3 nucleotides read TGTGCCAGCAGCCACCCCAGAGGGCTAGCCATGAGCTCCTACAATGAGCAGTTCTTC.

This clone was seen just once. This chain uses TRBV11-2 with TRBJ2-5, with 7 positions matching TRBD1. The assigned J gene may be wrong: the sequence end matches TRBJ2-7 better. Germline loops: CDR1 SGHAT, CDR2 FQNNGV. CDR3 size: 17 residues. Written as DNA, the CDR3 is TGTGCCAGCAGCCCACGACAGGGAACGGTAAGATCCTACGAGCAGTACTTC. Its translation is CASSPRQGTVRSYEQYF.

V is TRBV5-1 and J is TRBJ2-7, with TRBD1 matching 10 bases. After removal of 4 bases from V and 2 bases from J, the junction contained 3 bases not matched to a gene. The CDR3 runs 14 residues. Germline CDR1 reads SGHRS; CDR2 reads YFSETQ. The CDR3 protein is CASSTGQGTYEQYF. The CDR3 coding sequence is TGCGCCAGCAGCACGGGACAGGGGACCTACGAGCAGTACTTC.

This sequence joins TRBV5-6 and TRBJ2-3; TRBD2 matches 11 bases. Germline CDR1 reads SGHDT; CDR2 reads YYEEEE. The CDR3 is 15 residues long. J was trimmed by 4 bases and V by 0 bases; bases with no gene match: 1. The CDR3 reads CASSLASGGPDTQYF. The CDR3 bases are TGTGCCAGCAGCTTGGCTAGCGGGGGGCCAGATACGCAGTATTTT.

As to this clone: The junction differs from germline at one of its ends, possibly a read error. The chain recombines TRBV4-3 with TRBJ2-2, with D hard to call. This CDR3 has 17 residues. In germline, CDR1 is LGHNA, CDR2 YSLEER. The CDR3 protein is CVSSQDRVKGNTGELFF. The CDR3 DNA sequence: TGCGTCAGCAGCCAAGATAGAGTAAAGGGGAACACCGGGGAGCTGTTTTTT.

This chain's CDR3 is CASSPRTGTDEQFF. Written as DNA, the CDR3 is TGTGCCAGCTCACCACGGACAGGGACGGATGAGCAGTTCTTC. This rearrangement joins TRBV18 to TRBJ2-1; the match to TRBD1 covers 8 bases. Germline V gene lookup returns CDR1 KGHSH and CDR2 LQKENI. This CDR3 is built from 14 residues. The junction had 4 bases not matched to a gene; V was cut back by 1 base and J by 8 bases. The full variable domain, completed using reference TRBV18 and TRBJ2-1, is NAGVMQNPRHLVRRRGQEARLRCSPMKGHSHVYWYRQLPEEGLKFMVYLQKENIIDESGMPKERFSAEFPKEGPSILRIQQVVRGDSAAYFCASSPRTGTDEQFFGPGTRLTVL.

The V gene is TRBV4-1, the J gene TRBJ1-1, with D possibly being TRBD1 (6 bases). This CDR3 has 16 residues. The germline gives CDR1 MGHRA, CDR2 YSYEKL. Trimming removed 1 base at V and 4 bases at J, with 16 bases between. The CDR3 sequence is CASSQGPRDMSTEAFF. The DNA for the CDR3 is TGCGCCAGCAGCCAAGGACCCAGGGACATGAGCACTGAAGCTTTCTTT.

The chain joins TRBV4-2 to TRBJ2-7; 14 positions agree with TRBD2. Germline V CDR1 and CDR2: LGHNA, YNFKEQ. This CDR3 is 17 amino acids long. V lost 4 bases to trimming and J lost 0 bases; unmatched junction nucleotides: 5. Written as DNA, the CDR3 is TGTGCCAGCAGCCCAGGACTAGCGGGGGGCCACTCCTACGAGCAGTACTTC. Its translation is CASSPGLAGGHSYEQYF.

This chain uses TRBV6-1 with TRBJ1-1; 7 bases are shared with TRBD1. The ends lost 6 bases at V and 6 bases at J; junction bases unmatched: 13. Germline V gives CDR1 MNHNS, CDR2 SASEGT. The CDR3 is 15 residues long. This chain's CDR3 is CASSFGPGQMSEAFF. For the CDR3, the DNA is TGTGCCAGCAGCTTCGGCCCGGGACAGATGTCTGAAGCTTTCTTT.